This TCR beta chain was observed in a study of human T cells and chemical hapten exposure. The trim removed 3 bases at V and 4 bases at J, leaving 10 bases unmatched. This CDR3 comprises 16 residues. Germline V gene sequence: CDR1 DFQATT, CDR2 SNEGSKA (reference sequence). One entry per CDR3 protein, called by TCRdb with MiXCR from the RACE reads. This repertoire shows about 140,000 distinct CDR3 sequences, over 9.5% found once; its top ten account for around 1.4%. Time point denoted: patch test 2, 6 weeks after DPC sensitization. Regarding treatment: therapeutic diphenylcyclopropenone sensitization with weekly scalp DPC. In every case, blood was obtained before the patch test was applied.

The sample here was whole blood, taken in connection with sensitization to the hapten diphenylcyclopropenone (DPC). J is TRBJ1-5 and V is TRBV20-1, with TRBD1 matching over 9 bases. This TCR derives from a woman aged 50 to 65 with alopecia areata. Some clones in this sample may be carry-over from other donors' samples. CDR3 amino acids: CSAREPTGGGNQPQHF. The CDR3 DNA reads TGCAGTGCTAGGGAACCGACAGGGGGTGGGAATCAGCCCCAGCATTTT.